The 30 T cell receptor beta chains in this list originate from one sample, sequenced in a study of OX40 agonist ivuxolimab in advanced cancers. The data were produced by immunoSEQ multiplex PCR, yet TCRdb's version contains in-frame clones alone and is incomplete. The sample shows about 86,000 clones, around 85% of them seen only once. The starting material was CD4+ or CD8+ T cells sorted from blood, obtained in a trial of the OX40 agonist ivuxolimab. All receptors derive from an adult with an advanced solid tumor such as melanoma, head and neck, liver or kidney cancer.

The V gene is TRBV18, the J gene TRBJ1-6, with a weak D call TRBD1 (5 bases). The CDR3 contains 14 residues. Trimming cost V 3 bases and J 10 bases, with 13 bases left between them. Germline CDR1 is KGHSH and CDR2 is LQKENI. The CDR3 nucleotides are TGTGCCAGCTCACCTGGGGGGAATCGGTCACCCCTCCACTTT. It specifies CASSPGGNRSPLHF.

The chain links TRBV5-1 to TRBJ2-1, with D hard to call. This CDR3 comprises 13 residues. Trimming left V 4 bases short and J 7 bases short, with 12 bases between. Germline V lookup: CDR1 SGHRS, CDR2 YFSETQ. Written as DNA, the CDR3 is TGCGCCAGCAGCCCCACCGGCCGGAATGAGCAGTTCTTC. It is translated as CASSPTGRNEQFF.

This clone appeared a few times. The gene calls are TRBV18 and TRBJ1-4; no definite D call. From germline, CDR1 is KGHSH and CDR2 LQKENI. V was clipped by 4 bases and J by 8 bases, with 5 bases between them. The CDR3 is 11 amino acids. This CDR3 is CASSLEEKLFF. The CDR3 coding sequence is TGTGCCAGCTCACTGGAGGAAAAACTGTTTTTT.

V usage is TRBV27 and J usage is TRBJ1-6; D unclear. Deletions cut 3 bases from V and 5 bases from J, with 8 bases between. The CDR3 covers 14 residues. Germline CDR1 is MNHEY and CDR2 is SMNVEV (reference sequence). This CDR3 reads CASSFRTNNSPLHF. Written as DNA, the CDR3 is TGTGCCAGCAGTTTCCGTACAAATAATTCACCCCTCCACTTT.

The chain recombines TRBV9 with TRBJ2-5; 7 bases map to TRBD2. The CDR3 is made up of 15 amino acids. The V and J ends lost 1 base and 7 bases, in that order; junction bases with no gene match: 10. Germline V CDR1 and CDR2: SGDLS, YYNGEE. DNA of the CDR3: TGTGCCAGCAGCGTACGCGCTAGCGGTTTCGGGACCCAGTACTTC. It is translated as CASSVRASGFGTQYF.

CDR3 DNA: TGTGCCAGCAGATCCAGACACTACGAGCAGTACTTC. This codes for CASRSRHYEQYF. This chain links TRBV28 with TRBJ2-7; D unresolved. The CDR3 is made up of 12 amino acids. V lost 6 bases and J lost 3, with 9 bases in between. The germline V gene has CDR1 MDHEN and CDR2 SYDVKM.

The chain links TRBV27 to TRBJ2-1; tentative D call: TRBD1 (6 bases). The length of the CDR3 is 14 residues. The V gene lost 3 bases and the J gene lost 7 bases, with 13 bases spanning the gap. CDR1 is MNHEY, CDR2 SMNVEV, per germline (reference sequence). Written as DNA, the CDR3 is TGTGCCAGCAGTTTTTTAGCAGGGGATAATGAGCAGTTCTTC. It is translated as CASSFLAGDNEQFF.

This clone is medium-sized. The chain is built from TRBV18 and TRBJ1-5; a possible D gene is TRBD1 (6 bases). The CDR3 loop spans 17 amino acids. With 6 bases removed from V and 2 bases from J, the gap between germline ends came to 20 bases. Germline V gene lookup returns CDR1 KGHSH and CDR2 LQKENI. The CDR3 region has the DNA TGTGCCAGCTCCGTCCTTAAAGGGGGAGGTGGCAATCAGCCCCAGCATTTT. This codes for CASSVLKGGGGNQPQHF. Based on the CDR3 plus reference TRBV18 and TRBJ1-5, the full variable domain is NAGVMQNPRHLVRRRGQEARLRCSPMKGHSHVYWYRQLPEEGLKFMVYLQKENIIDESGMPKERFSAEFPKEGPSILRIQQVVRGDSAAYFCASSVLKGGGGNQPQHFGDGTRLSIL.

This clone was detected only once. The rearrangement joins TRBV7-2 to TRBJ2-1; D unresolved. This CDR3 region has 15 residues. Germline assignment: CDR1 SGHTA and CDR2 FQGNSA. Between the trimmed V and J ends, which lost 5 bases and 0 bases, there was a span of 11 bases. The CDR3 coding sequence is TGTGCCAGCAGCATAGATTTTAGCTCCTACAATGAGCAGTTCTTC. Its protein is CASSIDFSSYNEQFF.

The chain links TRBV7-6 to TRBJ2-3, with D possibly matching TRBD2 (6 bases). V was trimmed by 4 bases and J by 1 base, leaving 15 bases between them. The germline V gene encodes CDR1 SGHVS and CDR2 FNYEAQ. This CDR3 region has 16 residues. The CDR3 loop reads CASSSMAGRGTDTQYF. As DNA, the CDR3 is TGTGCCAGCAGCTCCATGGCGGGGCGGGGCACAGATACGCAGTATTTT.

The rearrangement links TRBV4-3 to TRBJ2-3; D is perhaps TRBD2 (6 bases). Germline V gene lookup returns CDR1 LGHNA and CDR2 YSLEER. Trimming shortened V by 4 bases and J by 0 bases, and 14 bases separated the two germline ends. The CDR3 totals 16 residues. The CDR3 sequence is CASSREASQSTDTQYF. CDR3 in DNA: TGCGCCAGCAGCCGGGAGGCCAGCCAAAGCACAGATACGCAGTATTTT.

The rearrangement links TRBV23-1 to TRBJ1-2, with 10 bases identical to TRBD1. TRBV23-1 belongs to the ORF category, with a function that is uncertain. This CDR3 has 13 amino acids. The V gene end was trimmed by 4 bases and the J gene end by 7 bases; junction bases not matched to a gene: 3. The CDR3 reads CASSRDRGGGYTF. Here the CDR3 DNA reads TGCGCCAGCAGTCGGGACAGGGGAGGTGGCTACACCTTC.

The genes are TRBV18 and TRBJ2-2; TRBD2 matches 8 bases. This CDR3 is built from 16 residues. Germline V gene sequence: CDR1 KGHSH, CDR2 LQKENI. The V segment lost 0 bases and the J segment 1 base; nucleotides outside the gene matches: 1. The CDR3 loop reads CASSPPLAGNTGELFF. CDR3 nucleotides: TGTGCCAGCTCACCACCGCTAGCGGGGAACACCGGGGAGCTGTTTTTT.

This clone turned up a few times. The genes are TRBV7-3 and TRBJ2-3; 7 bases map to TRBD1. The CDR3 runs to 15 residues. Germline V gene data show CDR1 as SGHTA and CDR2 as FQGTGA. V lost 4 bases and J lost 2; bases outside the gene matches: 6. CDR3 residues: CASSSDRKLTDTQYF. DNA of the CDR3: TGTGCCAGCAGCTCGGACAGGAAACTCACAGATACGCAGTATTTT.

J is TRBJ2-1 and V is TRBV18; 13 bases are a match to TRBD2. The CDR3 loop spans 16 amino acids. Germline assignment: CDR1 KGHSH and CDR2 LQKENI. Trimming took 3 bases from V and 6 from J; bases not matched to a gene: 5. CDR3 sequence (DNA): TGTGCCAGCTCACCGCGGACTAGCGGGAGTTTCAATGAGCAGTTCTTC. This encodes CASSPRTSGSFNEQFF.

This clone was recorded many times. V usage is TRBV6-1 and J usage is TRBJ1-2; D unresolved. This CDR3 is built from 13 residues. Germline CDR1 and CDR2: MNHNS and SASEGT. V was trimmed by 1 base and J by 3 bases, leaving 6 bases between them. CDR3 DNA: TGTGCCAGCAGTGAAGGGCACTACTATGGCTACACCTTC. Translated, it gives CASSEGHYYGYTF.

The chain couples TRBV2 to TRBJ2-5; 11 bases fit TRBD2. Near its end, the DNA agrees better with TRBJ2-7, so the J call may be wrong. CDR3 length: 15 residues. The germline V gene has CDR1 SNHLY and CDR2 FYNNEI. The CDR3 DNA reads TGTGCCAGCACCCCTAGCGGGGGGCCGTCCTACGAGCAGTACTTC. This gives the protein CASTPSGGPSYEQYF.

V usage is TRBV7-2 and J usage is TRBJ2-7; D perhaps matches TRBD1 (6 bases). Germline V gene lookup returns CDR1 SGHTA and CDR2 FQGNSA. The CDR3 is 13 amino acids. V shed 4 bases and J shed 5 bases, with 12 bases lying between them. The CDR3 region has the DNA TGTGCCAGCAGCTATACAGGGTCCCACGAGCAGTACTTC. Amino acids: CASSYTGSHEQYF.

CDR3 loop: CASSERRSGNTIYF. In nucleotides, the CDR3 is TGTGCCAGCAGTGAAAGGCGCTCTGGAAACACCATATATTTT. This sequence joins TRBV6-1 and TRBJ1-3; D is unresolved. The germline CDR1 and CDR2 sequences are MNHNS and SASEGT. V was pared by 2 bases and J by 0 bases, with 5 bases between. The CDR3 consists of 14 residues.

CDR3 sequence reads: CASSEGQGVEQYF. The DNA for the CDR3 is TGTGCCAGCAGCGAGGGACAGGGCGTCGAGCAGTACTTC. This chain links TRBV9 with TRBJ2-7; 9 bases align to TRBD1. After removal of 3 bases from V and 6 bases from J, the junction contained 4 bases not matched to a gene. From germline, CDR1 is SGDLS and CDR2 YYNGEE. The CDR3 is made up of 13 amino acids.

The chain joins TRBV6-5 to TRBJ1-1; a weak D match, TRBD1 (5 bases). V lost 4 bases, J lost 1 base, and 10 bases lay in between. The germline V gene encodes CDR1 MNHEY and CDR2 SVGAGI. This CDR3 region has 14 residues. The CDR3 DNA sequence: TGTGCCAGCAGTTCTAACGGGGGGAACACTGAAGCTTTCTTT. This gives the protein CASSSNGGNTEAFF.

The J gene is TRBJ1-4, the V gene TRBV2, with D tentatively TRBD1 (6 bases). The CDR3 length is 17 residues. The ends were cut back, 6 bases at V and 5 bases at J, with 22 bases in the middle. Germline-derived CDR1 and CDR2 are SNHLY and FYNNEI. The CDR3 sequence: CASRTGPGGRGNEKLFF. The CDR3 bases are TGTGCCAGCAGGACGGGCCCCGGGGGCAGGGGAAATGAAAAACTGTTTTTT.

CDR3 sequence: CASSSLVWPTREQYF. CDR3 in DNA: TGTGCCAGCAGTTCCCTGGTGTGGCCGACGAGGGAGCAGTACTTC. The chain carries TRBV27 and TRBJ2-7; D gene ambiguous. The V and J ends lost 4 bases and 7 bases respectively, with 20 bases between them. The CDR3 extends over 15 amino acids. Germline CDR1 is MNHEY and CDR2 is SMNVEV (reference sequence).

The V and J genes are TRBV18 and TRBJ2-5; D call uncertain. The V gene's germline CDR1 is KGHSH and CDR2 LQKENI. Trimming stripped 3 bases from V and 1 base from J, with 6 bases between. CDR3 length: 13 amino acids. CDR3 sequence reads: CASSPSIQETQYF. The CDR3 DNA reads TGTGCCAGCTCACCCTCCATCCAAGAGACCCAGTACTTC.

The genes are TRBV29-1 and TRBJ2-1; D possibly corresponds to TRBD1 (7 bases). Deletions cut 8 bases from V and 10 bases from J, with 15 bases between. The germline CDR1 and CDR2 sequences are SQVTM and ANQGSEA. The CDR3 loop spans 11 amino acids. The CDR3 bases are TGCAGCATAAAGGGGGCGGGAGAGCAGTTCTTC. Translation gives CSIKGAGEQFF.

This clone was recorded only once. The chain links TRBV5-1 to TRBJ2-1; 9 bases agree with TRBD1. The CDR3 is 16 amino acids. The trim removed 2 bases at V and 9 bases at J, leaving 12 bases unmatched. Germline assignment: CDR1 SGHRS and CDR2 YFSETQ. This chain's CDR3 is CASSLIPGQGSGEQFF. CDR3 nucleotide sequence: TGCGCCAGCAGCTTAATCCCGGGACAGGGTTCAGGTGAGCAGTTCTTC.

This clone was seen once. This chain connects TRBV27 to TRBJ1-5; no firm D call. This CDR3 has 12 residues. CDR1 is MNHEY and CDR2 is SMNVEV in the germline V gene (reference sequence). The V end was cut by 7 bases, the J end by 5 bases, with 9 bases between. CDR3 sequence reads: CASKGGDQPQHF. The CDR3 coding sequence is TGTGCCAGCAAGGGCGGAGATCAGCCCCAGCATTTT.

The chain uses TRBV4-1 and TRBJ1-1; no clear D gene. CDR1 and CDR2 from the germline V gene are MGHRA and YSYEKL. The length of the CDR3 is 14 residues. Trimming shortened V by 1 base and J by 4 bases, and 10 bases separated the two germline ends. The CDR3 DNA follows: TGCGCCAGCAGCCAAGTTCGAGCGGGCACTGAAGCTTTCTTT. This translates into CASSQVRAGTEAFF.

This chain links TRBV30 with TRBJ1-1, with a tentative D call TRBD1 (6 bases). The CDR3 is made up of 14 amino acids. Germline assignment: CDR1 GTSNPN and CDR2 SVGIG (reference sequence). CDR3 nucleotide sequence: TGTGTTGGGGGGCCCGGGAGTCCGGGGGCTGAAGCTTTCTTT. It specifies CVGGPGSPGAEAFF.

The rearrangement joins TRBV28 to TRBJ2-7; weak D call: TRBD1 (6 bases). Trimming cost V 10 bases and J 6 bases, with 13 bases left between them. Per germline, CDR1 MDHEN and CDR2 SYDVKM. The CDR3 covers 11 residues. CDR3 DNA: TGTGCCATCACAGGGCTTGGCGAGCAGTACTTC. It encodes CAITGLGEQYF.